A single T cell receptor beta chain is shown here with its context. Its specificity is not known. In the library, each TCR cDNA molecule bore its own unique molecular identifier. MiXCR, run by TCRdb on the 5' RACE reads, gives a single entry per CDR3 protein. The sample lists roughly 80,000 distinct CDR3 sequences, around 13% occurring once. This CDR3 region has 14 residues. V was pared by 6 bases and J by 7 bases, with 12 bases of the junction left unmatched. The germline V gene has CDR1 SGHVS and CDR2 FQNEAQ. This entry is derived from a study of spatial heterogeneity in lung cancer. Study-wide context: Sequencing consistently turned up more beta-chain sequences than alpha-chain sequences. Findings and caveats of the study: Compared with follow-up, resection was when ubiquitous expanded tumor TCRs appeared in blood more.

As for time point: sample taken at primary tumor resection. Whole RNA came from tumor, nontumor lung or frozen PBMC and was sequenced without being sorted. The donors were approximately 65 patients with non-small cell lung cancer that was early-stage and untreated. The sequence came from a male donor with early-stage non-small cell lung cancer. The chain joins TRBV7-8 to TRBJ2-7; 7 positions agree with TRBD1. The sample was PBMCs, taken at surgery. This CDR3 is CASRAGTDFWEQYF. The CDR3 coding sequence is TGTGCCAGCAGGGCCGGGACAGACTTTTGGGAGCAGTACTTC.